This section outlines one T cell receptor (beta chain) sequence together with its context. Antigen: not known. These data belong to a study of cytomegalovirus exposure and HLA in healthy donors. Study context: HLA-typed donors were the source of about 85 million unique TCRs held in an early data release.

The PCR ran on 60 Vbeta and 13 Jbeta primers. Sequenced by immunoSEQ multiplex PCR; TCRdb stores in-frame clones only, minus some. The sample contains 150,000 to 200,000 clones, around 84% of which appear only once. General study results and limits: Most TCR sequences were uncommon, yet certain public TCRs appeared in many donors. The study labeled more than 150 TCR beta chains cytomegalovirus-associated.

Regarding donors, all were healthy bone marrow donors. Specimen: PBMCs. The TCR originated in a young man in good health and CMV-seronegative.

The CDR3 bases are TGTGCCAGCAGCCGGACAGCTAGCTCTGGAAACACCATATATTTT. This gives the protein CASSRTASSGNTIYF. This chain uses TRBV7-2 with TRBJ1-3; a weak D match, TRBD1 (6 bases). This CDR3 is built from 15 residues. V was shortened by 5 bases and J by 0 bases, with 11 bases between the two germline ends. CDR1 and CDR2 (germline): SGHTA, FQGNSA.